A single sample gave rise to the 22 T cell receptor beta chains below, sequenced in a study of OX40 agonist ivuxolimab in advanced cancers. The data were produced by immunoSEQ multiplex PCR, yet TCRdb's version contains in-frame clones alone and is incomplete. The table records about 80,000 clones, over 80% of them present only once. The sample here was CD4+ or CD8+ T cells sorted from blood, taken in a trial of the OX40 agonist ivuxolimab. The source is an adult with an advanced solid tumor such as melanoma, head and neck, liver or kidney cancer.

The chain employs TRBV27 and TRBJ2-7; no clear D gene. CDR3 length: 15 amino acids. Trimming left V 11 bases short and J 1 base short, with 21 bases between. Germline CDR1 and CDR2: MNHEY and SMNVEV (reference sequence). This chain's CDR3 is CAPIPPLLPSYEQYF. CDR3 in DNA: TGTGCCCCCATACCCCCCCTTCTCCCATCCTACGAGCAGTACTTC.

The CDR3 loop is CASSQGVTGELFF. The CDR3 DNA follows: TGCGCCAGCAGCCAAGGGGTCACCGGGGAGCTGTTTTTT. V and J are TRBV4-1 and TRBJ2-2; D call uncertain. The germline gives CDR1 MGHRA, CDR2 YSYEKL. This CDR3 contains 13 residues. V shed 1 base and J shed 4 bases, with 4 bases lying between them.

J is TRBJ2-5 and V is TRBV7-8, with no clear D. The end of the DNA is better explained by TRBJ2-7, so the J call may be wrong. This CDR3 region has 13 residues. Germline V gene sequence: CDR1 SGHVS, CDR2 FQNEAQ. The DNA of the CDR3 is TGTGCCAGCAGCTTAGCGCCAATCTACGAGCAGTACTTC. This codes for CASSLAPIYEQYF.

This chain connects TRBV7-9 to TRBJ1-6; 7 nucleotides align to TRBD1. CDR3 length: 17 amino acids. The V segment lost 5 bases and the J segment 4 bases; nucleotides outside the gene matches: 11. The germline V gene has CDR1 SEHNR and CDR2 FQNEAQ (reference sequence). In nucleotides, the CDR3 is TGTGCCAGCAGCATAGGGATAGACAGGGCTTATAATTCACCCCTCCACTTT. Translation gives CASSIGIDRAYNSPLHF.

The rearrangement uses TRBV10-3 and TRBJ2-5; D is unresolved. This CDR3 has 17 residues. Germline-derived CDR1 and CDR2 are ENHRY and SYGVKD. V dropped 4 bases and J dropped 3 bases, with 21 bases sitting between them. The CDR3 is CAISVLWVGTPEETQYF. The CDR3 DNA sequence: TGTGCCATCAGTGTTCTTTGGGTCGGAACACCCGAAGAGACCCAGTACTTC.

The rearrangement joins TRBV27 to TRBJ2-2; TRBD1 is a possible D gene (6 bases). The CDR3 has 12 amino acids. V dropped 6 bases and J dropped 6 bases, with 8 bases sitting between them. Germline V gives CDR1 MNHEY, CDR2 SMNVEV (reference sequence). The CDR3 DNA reads as TGTGCCAGCAGCGAGGGGGCCGGGGAGCTGTTTTTT. It yields the protein CASSEGAGELFF.

J is TRBJ2-5 and V is TRBV1; the D call in the table, TRBD1, was not verified against the DNA. TRBV1 is described as a pseudogene. The CDR3 has 17 amino acids. The CDR3 sequence is CTSSQGEGAGYQETQYF. CDR3 DNA sequence: TGCACCAGCAGCCAGGGTGAGGGGGCGGGGTACCAAGAGACCCAGTACTTC.

The rearrangement uses TRBV30 and TRBJ2-5; TRBD1 agrees at 7 bases. Germline V CDR1 and CDR2: GTSNPN, SVGIG (reference sequence). The V gene end was trimmed by 2 bases and the J gene end by 2 bases; junction bases not matched to a gene: 5. There are 14 residues in the CDR3. The CDR3 DNA reads TGTGCCTGGAGTAGCGGACAGGCGCAAGAGACCCAGTACTTC. It encodes CAWSSGQAQETQYF.

V is TRBV7-9 and J is TRBJ2-5; the match to TRBD1 covers 8 bases. The CDR3 length is 17 residues. The germline gives CDR1 SEHNR, CDR2 FQNEAQ (reference sequence). V lost 6 bases to trimming and J lost 1 base; unmatched junction nucleotides: 13. The CDR3 region has the DNA TGTGCCAGCAGACAAACCGCCCAGGGGGCCCCCCAAGAGACCCAGTACTTC. It yields the protein CASRQTAQGAPQETQYF.

The chain links TRBV5-1 to TRBJ2-3, with D possibly being TRBD2 (5 bases). The CDR3 runs to 14 residues. The germline V gene has CDR1 SGHRS and CDR2 YFSETQ. Trimming left V 1 base short and J 4 bases short, with 10 bases between. In DNA, the CDR3 is TGCGCCAGCAGCTTGATACTAGAGCCAGATACGCAGTATTTT. It is translated as CASSLILEPDTQYF.

J is TRBJ1-1 and V is TRBV2; 8 nucleotides match TRBD1. The V gene end was trimmed by 5 bases and the J gene end by 0 bases; junction bases not matched to a gene: 8. Germline V gives CDR1 SNHLY, CDR2 FYNNEI. This CDR3 contains 16 residues. The CDR3, as DNA: TGTGCCAGCAGTAGGGGACAGGAGGGCGTGAACACTGAAGCTTTCTTT. Its protein product is CASSRGQEGVNTEAFF.

This clone was seen once. V usage is TRBV9 and J usage is TRBJ2-1, with TRBD2 matching over 12 bases. Germline values: CDR1 SGDLS, CDR2 YYNGEE. This CDR3 is 19 amino acids long. Trimming cost V 4 bases and J 0 bases; bases outside gene matches: 11. The CDR3 nucleotides are TGTGCCAGCAGCCTTACAGGACTAGCGGGGAGTAGCTCCTACAATGAGCAGTTCTTC. Protein: CASSLTGLAGSSSYNEQFF.

This clone was recorded a few times. The chain employs TRBV19 and TRBJ1-2; no clear D. Germline loops: CDR1 LNHDA, CDR2 SQIVND (reference sequence). Between the trimmed V and J ends, which lost 2 bases and 1 base, there was a span of 14 bases. The CDR3 length is 16 residues. The CDR3 here is CASSIKVASFNYGYTF. The CDR3 bases are TGTGCCAGTAGTATAAAGGTCGCTTCCTTTAACTATGGCTACACCTTC. The full variable domain, rest sourced from reference TRBV19 and TRBJ1-2, is DGGITQSPKYLFRKEGQNVTLSCEQNLNHDAMYWYRQDPGQGLRLIYYSQIVNDFQKGDIAEGYSVSREKKESFPLTVTSAQKNPTAFYLCASSIKVASFNYGYTFGSGTRLTVV.

The chain links TRBV6-4 to TRBJ2-2, with D maybe TRBD2 (5 bases). Trimming removed 0 bases at V and 4 bases at J, with 6 bases between. The CDR3 extends over 14 amino acids. Germline CDR1 MRHNA, CDR2 SNTAGT. The CDR3 DNA is TGTGCCAGCAGTGACTCGAGGGTCACCGGGGAGCTGTTTTTT. It is translated as CASSDSRVTGELFF.

The chain links TRBV7-9 to TRBJ2-2; TRBD2 matches 8 bases. The germline gives CDR1 SEHNR, CDR2 FQNEAQ (reference sequence). The V and J ends lost 0 bases and 4 bases, in that order; junction bases with no gene match: 4. CDR3 length: 16 residues. The CDR3, as DNA: TGTGCCAGCAGCTTAGCGGGGACTAGTAGCACCGGGGAGCTGTTTTTT. Residues: CASSLAGTSSTGELFF.

For the CDR3, the DNA is TGTGCCAGCAGTTTATCGCTGGTGCCAAACTACTATGGCTACACCTTC. This translates into CASSLSLVPNYYGYTF. This sequence joins TRBV27 and TRBJ1-2; D uncertain. Deletions cut 0 bases from V and 3 bases from J, with 14 bases between. CDR3 length: 16 residues. The V gene's germline CDR1 is MNHEY and CDR2 SMNVEV (reference sequence).

The gene calls are TRBV4-1 and TRBJ1-2; D uncertain. V was cut by 4 bases and J by 1 base, with 7 bases left in between. CDR3 length equals 13 residues. Germline-derived CDR1 and CDR2 are MGHRA and YSYEKL. CDR3 sequence: CASSPPVNYGYTF. For the CDR3, the DNA is TGCGCCAGCAGCCCCCCAGTTAACTATGGCTACACCTTC.

The chain is built from TRBV10-3 and TRBJ2-1, with D possibly being TRBD2 (6 bases). Trimming pared 0 bases from V and 0 bases from J, leaving 18 bases between. The CDR3 extends over 19 amino acids. Germline V gene data show CDR1 as ENHRY and CDR2 as SYGVKD. The CDR3 here is CAISESVDRDSGSYNEQFF. In DNA form, the CDR3 reads TGTGCCATCAGTGAGTCAGTGGATCGGGACTCTGGCTCCTACAATGAGCAGTTCTTC.

On this clone itself: The junction departs from the called germline gene at one end, perhaps through a read error. CDR3 amino acids: CASSFGGGLADTQYF. DNA of the CDR3: TGTGCTAGCAGCTTTGGAGGGGGCTTAGCAGATACGCAGTATTTT. The genes are TRBV7-7 and TRBJ2-3; possibly TRBD1 for D (7 bases). CDR3 length equals 15 residues. Germline V gives CDR1 SSHAT, CDR2 FNYEAQ (reference sequence).

This clone has only one observation. CDR3 region: CASSFSGGRINEQFF. The CDR3 nucleotides read TGTGCCAGCAGTTTTAGCGGGGGGCGAATCAATGAGCAGTTCTTC. This chain links TRBV6-6 with TRBJ2-1, with 10 nucleotides matching TRBD2. This CDR3 has 15 amino acids. J was trimmed by 6 bases and V by 4 bases; bases with no gene match: 6. The V gene's germline CDR1 is MNHNY and CDR2 SVGAGI (reference sequence).

The chain carries TRBV18 and TRBJ1-5; D gene uncertain. V lost 0 bases, J lost 2 bases, and 8 bases lay in between. Germline-derived CDR1 and CDR2 are KGHSH and LQKENI. CDR3 length equals 15 residues. The CDR3 loop reads CASSPPISGNQPQHF. The CDR3 DNA is TGTGCCAGCTCACCACCGATCTCAGGCAATCAGCCCCAGCATTTT.

The chain employs TRBV19 and TRBJ1-2, with a possible D match to TRBD1 (5 bases). CDR1 is LNHDA, CDR2 SQIVND, per germline (reference sequence). Trimming took off 6 bases at V and 6 bases at J, with 17 bases between the two ends. The CDR3 runs to 14 residues. The CDR3 sequence: CASSPTREENGYTF. In nucleotides, the CDR3 is TGTGCCAGTAGCCCAACCAGGGAGGAGAATGGCTACACCTTC.